A selection of T cell receptor beta chains follows, all from one sample in a study of cytomegalovirus exposure and HLA in healthy donors. Profiled with immunoSEQ multiplex PCR; TCRdb holds only in-frame clones, not every one. The data show roughly 230,000 clones, 70% to 90% seen once. Material for sequencing was PBMCs. The receptor source for this set is a girl aged 2-15 years in good health and CMV-seronegative. CDR3s include the opening cysteine and the closing phenylalanine or tryptophan. A D gene is named only where the DNA matches it firmly. The size of a clone is reported for some rows only, either as once, few or many, or as a class for expanded clones.

clone size,J gene,D gene,V gene,CDR3 protein,CDR3 DNA
NA,TRBJ2-1,NA,TRBV14,CASSQRLFNEQFF,TGTGCCAGCAGCCAACGACTTTTCAATGAGCAGTTCTTC
NA,TRBJ2-7,TRBD1,TRBV7-9,CASSPLGTGSYEQYF,TGTGCCAGCAGCCCTCTAGGGACAGGCAGCTACGAGCAGTACTTC
NA,TRBJ2-7,TRBD1,TRBV9,CASSVSRDRGYEQYF,TGTGCCAGCAGCGTATCCCGGGACAGGGGCTACGAGCAGTACTTC
NA,TRBJ2-3,TRBD2,TRBV2,CASSRLAGGLTDTQYF,TGTGCCAGCAGTCGACTAGCGGGGGGTCTCACAGATACGCAGTATTTT
once,TRBJ1-1,TRBD1,TRBV6-5,CASRNRGVNTEAFF,TGTGCCAGCAGAAACAGGGGGGTGAACACTGAAGCTTTCTTT
NA,TRBJ2-2,NA,TRBV19,CASSMVAGNTGELFF,TGTGCCAGTAGTATGGTCGCGGGAAACACCGGGGAGCTGTTTTTT
NA,TRBJ2-3,NA,TRBV11-2,CASSLYEGRLNTQYF,TGTGCCAGCAGCTTATATGAGGGGAGGTTAAATACGCAGTATTTT
few,TRBJ1-5,TRBD1,TRBV19,CASSIVEGAPGQPQHF,TGTGCCAGTAGTATAGTAGAGGGGGCGCCGGGTCAGCCCCAGCATTTT
once,TRBJ2-6,TRBD1,TRBV2,CASRPGTGYSGANVLTF,TGTGCCAGCAGGCCCGGGACAGGGTACTCTGGGGCCAACGTCCTGACTTTC
NA,TRBJ2-2,NA,TRBV30,CAWSVYRKDTGELFF,TGTGCCTGGAGTGTGTACAGGAAAGACACCGGGGAGCTGTTTTTT
NA,TRBJ2-5,NA,TRBV5-1,CASSLGGGPPPQETQYF,TGCGCCAGCAGCTTGGGAGGCGGTCCCCCCCCACAAGAGACCCAGTACTTC
NA,TRBJ1-1,NA,TRBV7-9,CSSSLAGQANTEAFF,TGTTCCAGCAGCTTAGCGGGACAAGCGAACACTGAAGCTTTCTTT
NA,TRBJ1-2,TRBD1,TRBV7-9,CASSLGGQGAYYGYTF,TGTGCCAGCAGCTTAGGGGGACAGGGGGCCTACTATGGCTACACCTTC
NA,TRBJ1-1,TRBD1,TRBV19,CASSVDRGNTEAFF,TGTGCCAGTAGTGTCGACAGGGGCAACACTGAAGCTTTCTTT
NA,TRBJ2-2,TRBD1,TRBV9,CASSVEARDRVTTGELFF,TGTGCCAGCAGCGTAGAGGCTCGGGACAGGGTTACGACCGGGGAGCTGTTTTTT
NA,TRBJ2-7,NA,TRBV27,CASRTGTNIYEQYF,TGTGCCAGCAGGACCGGGACAAACATCTACGAGCAGTACTTC
NA,TRBJ1-2,NA,TRBV23-1,CASSQSGGRGDYGYTF,TGCGCCAGCAGTCAATCAGGAGGCCGTGGGGACTATGGCTACACCTTC
NA,TRBJ2-5,TRBD2,TRBV7-3,CASSTGRAGGQETQYF,TGTGCCAGCAGCACTGGACGAGCGGGGGGCCAAGAGACCCAGTACTTC
NA,TRBJ2-7,TRBD2,TRBV7-3,CASSITSGGAYEQYF,TGTGCCAGCAGCATTACTAGCGGGGGCGCCTACGAGCAGTACTTC
NA,TRBJ2-7,TRBD1,TRBV10-2,CASSATGTGIHEQYF,TGCGCCAGCAGTGCAACCGGGACAGGGATTCACGAGCAGTACTTC
NA,TRBJ1-5,TRBD1,TRBV10-3,CAISGTGGARQPQHF,TGTGCCATCAGTGGGACAGGGGGCGCGAGGCAGCCCCAGCATTTT
NA,TRBJ2-7,TRBD2,TRBV7-8,CASSLRLAGAYEQYF,TGTGCCAGCAGCTTAAGACTAGCGGGTGCCTACGAGCAGTACTTC
once,TRBJ2-7,TRBD1,TRBV10-2,CASSEGVGTGAYEQYF,TGCGCCAGCAGTGAGGGGGTGGGGACAGGTGCCTACGAGCAGTACTTC
few,TRBJ2-3,NA,TRBV7-9,CASRKPGSTDTQYF,TGTGCCAGCCGAAAGCCGGGTAGCACAGATACGCAGTATTTT
NA,TRBJ2-5,NA,TRBV19,CARRNQGGQETQYF,TGTGCCAGGAGAAACCAGGGGGGACAAGAGACCCAGTACTTC
once,TRBJ1-2,TRBD1,TRBV4-1,CASSQVTQGGENYGYTF,TGCGCCAGCAGCCAAGTTACCCAAGGGGGCGAGAACTATGGCTACACCTTC
NA,TRBJ2-3,NA,TRBV27,CASSSRTASTDTQYF,TGTGCCAGCAGTTCTCGGACAGCCAGCACAGATACGCAGTATTTT
few,TRBJ2-3,NA,TRBV7-6,CASSLSPSPGDTQYF,TGTGCCAGCAGCTTATCGCCCTCCCCGGGAGATACGCAGTATTTT
NA,TRBJ2-3,NA,TRBV7-2,CASSLAVLSTDTQYF,TGTGCCAGCAGCTTAGCGGTACTTAGCACAGATACGCAGTATTTT
NA,TRBJ1-5,NA,TRBV4-1,CASSRQSNQPQHF,TGCGCCAGCAGCCGACAGAGCAATCAGCCCCAGCATTTT
NA,TRBJ1-2,TRBD1,TRBV6-5,CASKLQGTMNGYTF,TGTGCCAGCAAGCTACAGGGGACCATGAACGGCTACACCTTC
NA,TRBJ1-6,NA,TRBV27,CASSSNDGPRGISPLHF,TGTGCCAGCAGTTCTAACGACGGGCCTAGAGGGATATCACCCCTCCACTTT
NA,TRBJ2-5,TRBD1,TRBV4-2,CASSQAGQGVQETQYF,TGTGCCAGCAGCCAGGCCGGACAGGGGGTCCAAGAGACCCAGTACTTC
few,TRBJ2-7,NA,TRBV11-3,CASSLHQGTYEQYF,TGTGCCAGCAGCTTACATCAGGGGACCTACGAGCAGTACTTC
NA,TRBJ1-1,TRBD1,TRBV4-1,CASSQDLGGTGLKIVF,TGCGCCAGCAGCCAAGATCTGGGGGGGACAGGGCTGAAGATAGTCTTT
NA,TRBJ2-3,NA,TRBV7-3,CASSPMGDTQCF,TGTGCCAGCAGCCCCATGGGAGATACGCAGTGTTTT
NA,TRBJ2-3,NA,TRBV7-8,CASSLVRSLATDTQYF,TGTGCCAGCAGCTTAGTTAGGTCACTAGCCACAGATACGCAGTATTTT
NA,TRBJ2-1,NA,TRBV30,CAWNGVDEQFF,TGTGCCTGGAACGGGGTTGATGAGCAGTTCTTC
NA,TRBJ2-7,TRBD1,TRBV9,CASSVGSRTGTGGEQYF,TGTGCCAGCAGCGTAGGGTCAAGGACCGGGACAGGCGGTGAGCAGTACTTC
NA,TRBJ2-1,NA,TRBV4-1,CASSQEPSSYNEQFF,TGCGCCAGCAGCCAAGAACCTAGCTCCTACAATGAGCAGTTCTTC
once,TRBJ2-3,NA,TRBV27,CASSIRGASDTQYF,TGTGCCAGCTCAATCAGGGGGGCCTCAGATACGCAGTATTTT
NA,TRBJ2-3,TRBD2,TRBV9,CASSGTSGSTDTQYF,TGTGCCAGCAGCGGGACTAGCGGGAGCACAGATACGCAGTATTTT
NA,TRBJ2-7,TRBD1,TRBV15,CATSRFSGQGFYEQYF,TGTGCCACCAGCAGATTTTCCGGACAGGGATTTTACGAGCAGTACTTC
NA,TRBJ1-2,TRBD1,TRBV13,CASSFARGLGYTF,TGTGCCAGCAGCTTCGCCAGGGGGCTGGGCTACACCTTC
NA,TRBJ2-1,TRBD2,TRBV27,CASSLTSGDNEQFF,TGTGCCAGCAGTCTAACTAGCGGGGACAATGAGCAGTTCTTC
NA,TRBJ2-7,NA,TRBV7-7,CASSLVYGGDVDYYEQYF,TGTGCCAGCAGCTTAGTGTATGGAGGGGACGTCGATTACTACGAGCAGTACTTC
NA,TRBJ2-7,NA,TRBV6-5,CASSYSRTDTYEQYF,TGTGCCAGCAGTTACTCCCGGACTGATACCTACGAGCAGTACTTC
NA,TRBJ2-7,TRBD2,TRBV27,CASSLSNWGAGAYEQYF,TGTGCCAGCAGTTTATCTAATTGGGGCGCGGGAGCCTACGAGCAGTACTTC
NA,TRBJ2-6,NA,TRBV2,CASSALLGGAGANVLTF,TGTGCCAGCAGCGCCCTATTGGGGGGAGCTGGGGCCAACGTCCTGACTTTC
NA,TRBJ2-3,NA,TRBV4-2,CASSQDPYSSSLIADTQYF,TGTGCCAGCAGCCAAGATCCCTACTCTAGCTCTCTGATCGCAGATACGCAGTATTTT
NA,TRBJ2-1,TRBD2,TRBV2,CASRLAGVTYNEQFF,TGTGCCAGCAGGCTAGCGGGAGTCACCTACAATGAGCAGTTCTTC
few,TRBJ1-2,TRBD1,TRBV27,CASSLLQGAGYTF,TGTGCCAGCAGTTTACTTCAGGGGGCCGGCTACACCTTC